This passage covers 26 T cell receptor beta chains from one sample sequenced in a study of molecular identifiers for immune sequencing clone quantification. A single record per CDR3 protein comes from TCRdb applying MiXCR to the PCR reads. The sample carries about 640,000 distinct CDR3 sequences, about 20% recorded once. Sequenced: naive CD8+ T cells from blood, with Jurkat cell RNA spiked in. Subset reported: FACS-sorted CD8+CD4-CCR7+CD45RA+ naive T cells. These TCRs come from a human donor in good health. Some libraries in this study had Jurkat cell RNA spiked in.

This clonotype was seen more than once but under ten times. The CDR3 DNA sequence: TGTGCCAGCAGTTTATCAGCAGGGGTCCCCCTCGAGCAGTACTTC. Its translation is CASSLSAGVPLEQYF. The chain employs TRBV27 and TRBJ2-7, with a possible D match to TRBD1 (6 bases). Germline V gene lookup returns CDR1 MNHEY and CDR2 SMNVEV (reference sequence). The CDR3 spans 15 residues. Trimming took 0 bases from V and 6 from J, leaving 15 bases between them.

This clonotype has ten or more counts. The chain joins TRBV9 to TRBJ2-3; 8 bases fit TRBD2. Germline trimming cut 4 bases from V and 2 bases from J; bases unmatched to any gene: 6. CDR1 and CDR2 (germline): SGDLS, YYNGEE. This CDR3 region has 15 residues. CDR3 DNA sequence: TGTGCCAGCAGCAATACGGGAGGGCCCACAGATACGCAGTATTTT. Translation gives CASSNTGGPTDTQYF.

To note about this clonotype: Given a much more abundant clone one base away, this may be a read error. The V call is TRBV12-3 or TRBV12-4, the J call TRBJ2-3; 10 bases agree with TRBD2. This CDR3 is built from 16 residues. The CDR3 is CASSLKLAGDIDTQCF. In nucleotides, the CDR3 is TGTGCCAGCAGTTTAAAGCTAGCGGGAGATATAGATACGCAGTGTTTT.

The table lists this clonotype with many counts. The chain uses TRBV19 and TRBJ1-5; 7 bases line up with TRBD1. The V segment lost 4 bases and the J segment 1 base; nucleotides outside the gene matches: 4. The CDR3 has 15 residues. The germline V gene has CDR1 LNHDA and CDR2 SQIVND (reference sequence). As DNA, the CDR3 is TGTGCCAGTAGTAAAGGGGGCTTAAGCAATCAGCCCCAGCATTTT. It specifies CASSKGGLSNQPQHF.

A remark on this clonotype: A much more abundant neighbour one base away suggests this may be a read error. CDR3: CASTVLIGEETQHF. Here the CDR3 DNA reads TGTGCCAGCACGGTCCTAATAGGGGAAGAGACCCAGCACTTC. V is TRBV6-1 and J is TRBJ2-5; TRBD1 might be the D (5 bases). The CDR3 is 14 amino acids. CDR1 and CDR2 from the germline V gene are MNHNS and SASEGT.

This chain joins TRBV2 and TRBJ2-7; D remains unclear. The V and J ends lost 7 bases and 5 bases respectively, with 18 bases between them. The germline V gene has CDR1 SNHLY and CDR2 FYNNEI. CDR3 length equals 14 residues. In DNA form, the CDR3 reads TGTGCCAGCAACCCAGAAGGCACCCGTAACGAGCAGTACTTC. Protein product: CASNPEGTRNEQYF. Supplemented by reference TRBV2 and TRBJ2-7, the full variable domain reads EPEVTQTPSHQVTQMGQEVILRCVPISNHLYFYWYRQILGQKVEFLVSFYNNEISEKSEIFDDQFSVERPDGSNFTLKIRSTKLEDSAMYFCASNPEGTRNEQYFGPGTRLTVT.

The J gene is TRBJ2-5, the V gene TRBV27; the D gene is possibly TRBD2 (8 bases). The CDR3 has 16 residues. Trimming took 6 bases from V and 4 from J, leaving 21 bases between them. Germline CDR1 MNHEY, CDR2 SMNVEV (reference sequence). The CDR3 DNA reads as TGTGCCAGCAGACCACTAGCGGTGGAGGGGGCAGAGACCCAGTACTTC. This codes for CASRPLAVEGAETQYF.

This clonotype occurred many times. This chain joins TRBV19 and TRBJ2-3; 11 bases are a match to TRBD1. J lost 6 bases, V lost 8 bases, and 7 bases had no gene match. The CDR3 is made up of 14 amino acids. CDR1 is LNHDA and CDR2 is SQIVND in the germline V gene (reference sequence). Here the CDR3 reads CASCGQGAGDTQYF. CDR3 DNA sequence: TGTGCCAGTTGTGGACAGGGGGCAGGTGATACGCAGTATTTT.

This chain joins TRBV3-1 and TRBJ2-1; the match to TRBD1 covers 9 bases. The germline V gene encodes CDR1 LGHDT and CDR2 YNNKEL (reference sequence). Trimming removed 1 base from V and 5 bases from J; junction bases left unmatched: 9. This CDR3 region has 17 residues. Here the CDR3 reads CASSQGLTGGTDNEQFF. The CDR3 DNA reads TGTGCCAGCAGCCAAGGACTCACAGGGGGCACTGACAATGAGCAGTTCTTC.

The V and J genes are TRBV12-3 or TRBV12-4 and TRBJ2-2; the D is unclear. The V gene lost 1 base and the J gene lost 6 bases, with 12 bases spanning the gap. CDR3 length: 15 residues. Here the CDR3 reads CASSLGSSTPGELFF. CDR3 in DNA: TGTGCCAGCAGTTTAGGTAGCTCTACGCCCGGGGAGCTGTTTTTT.

Only a few counts were recorded for this clonotype. Being one base from a much bigger clone, this may be a read error. This chain uses TRBV5-1 with TRBJ1-4; weak D call: TRBD1 (6 bases). V lost 3 bases, J lost 0 bases, and 12 bases lay in between. The CDR3 covers 16 residues. The V gene's germline CDR1 is SGHRS and CDR2 YFSETQ. The CDR3 loop reads CASSSDRHTTNEKLFF. The CDR3 DNA reads TGCGCCAGCAGCTCGGACAGACACACAACTAATGAAAAACTGTTTTTT.

The chain is built from TRBV10-3 and TRBJ2-1, with 7 bases identical to TRBD2. This CDR3 spans 15 amino acids. Germline V lookup: CDR1 ENHRY, CDR2 SYGVKD. Losses at the gene ends were 3 bases for V and 2 bases for J; bases not matched to a gene: 4. The CDR3 loop reads CAISDAGDAYNEQFF. The CDR3 nucleotides are TGTGCCATCAGTGATGCGGGAGACGCCTACAATGAGCAGTTCTTC.

This clonotype was counted a few times. V usage is TRBV19 and J usage is TRBJ2-6; no clear D gene. The CDR3 sequence is 15 residues long. The germline CDR1 and CDR2 sequences are LNHDA and SQIVND (reference sequence). The V end lost 2 bases, the J end lost 4 bases, and 9 bases lay between the germline ends. The CDR3 DNA follows: TGTGCCAGTAGTATATGGGCGCACGGGGCCAACGTCCTGACTTTC. It codes for CASSIWAHGANVLTF.

This clonotype was counted at least ten times. This rearrangement joins TRBV27 to TRBJ2-5; D uncertain. V lost 3 bases to trimming and J lost 3 bases, with 14 bases between them. The CDR3 is made up of 15 amino acids. Germline CDR1 MNHEY, CDR2 SMNVEV (reference sequence). The CDR3 DNA is TGTGCCAGCAGTTTGGCAGGACCTCAAAAAGAGACCCAGTACTTC. Protein product: CASSLAGPQKETQYF.

This clonotype was seen a handful of times. The J gene is TRBJ1-4, the V gene TRBV12-3 or TRBV12-4; 7 nucleotides line up with TRBD1. This CDR3 contains 14 residues. Germline trimming cut 5 bases from V and 8 bases from J; bases unmatched to any gene: 8. This CDR3 reads CASSLDRVGEKLFF. CDR3 bases: TGTGCCAGCAGTCTAGACAGGGTAGGAGAAAAACTGTTTTTT.

This clonotype was counted many times. V is TRBV5-6 and J is TRBJ2-7; the D is unclear. The CDR3 has 15 amino acids. The germline V gene has CDR1 SGHDT and CDR2 YYEEEE. Trimming shortened V by 2 bases and J by 2 bases, and 14 bases separated the two germline ends. The CDR3 DNA follows: TGTGCCAGCAGCTTCGTACGGCAGTCTGCCTACGAGCAGTACTTC. It translates to CASSFVRQSAYEQYF.

This clonotype came up many times. The CDR3 protein is CASSYAAGQPQHF. For the CDR3, the DNA is TGTGCCAGCAGTTACGCAGCGGGTCAGCCCCAGCATTTT. The chain combines TRBV6-5 with TRBJ1-5, with D unclear. This CDR3 has 13 amino acids. Germline CDR1 is MNHEY and CDR2 is SVGAGI. V lost 2 bases to trimming and J lost 6 bases, with 8 bases between them.

This clonotype was recorded at least ten times. This chain links TRBV4-1 with TRBJ2-5; D is tentatively TRBD1 or TRBD2 (6 bases each). This CDR3 has 16 residues. Germline CDR1 is MGHRA and CDR2 is YSYEKL. The V gene lost 0 bases and the J gene lost 1 base, with 12 bases spanning the gap. The CDR3: CASSQERRGVQETQYF. The CDR3 nucleotides are TGCGCCAGCAGCCAAGAGCGAAGGGGGGTCCAAGAGACCCAGTACTTC.

Concerning this clonotype: This may arise from a read error, as a much more abundant clone is one base away. The chain combines TRBV7-8 with TRBJ2-3; a weak D match, TRBD2 (6 bases). The V gene lost 5 bases and the J gene lost 5 bases, with 23 bases spanning the gap. CDR3 length: 17 amino acids. Germline loops: CDR1 SGHVS, CDR2 FQNEAQ. CDR3 DNA: TGTGCCAGCAGCGTCCATCTTGGGCGGGGATTCATAGATACGCAGTATTTT. This codes for CASSVHLGRGFIDTQYF.

In this sample, this clonotype turned up a few times. This rearrangement joins TRBV12-3 or TRBV12-4 to TRBJ2-1; 9 positions agree with TRBD2. J gave up 14 bases and V 6 bases, and 8 bases lay outside the gene matches. This CDR3 has 12 amino acids. CDR3 sequence: CASSFSGGLEFF. DNA of the CDR3: TGTGCCAGCAGCTTCAGCGGGGGGCTCGAGTTCTTC.

At least ten counts were recorded for this clonotype. This chain uses TRBV20-1 with TRBJ2-7, with TRBD2 matching over 9 bases. Trimming took 2 bases from V and 0 from J; bases not matched to a gene: 8. CDR3 length equals 16 residues. Germline CDR1 DFQATT, CDR2 SNEGSKA (reference sequence). As DNA, the CDR3 is TGCAGTGCTAGACCACGGGGAGCGGGAGGCTCCTACGAGCAGTACTTC. Its translation: CSARPRGAGGSYEQYF.

A remark on this clonotype: This may be a read error, as it is one base from a much larger clone. The chain combines TRBV7-6 with TRBJ1-1; unclear D gene. The CDR3 loop spans 14 amino acids. Germline CDR1 and CDR2: SGHVS and FNYEAQ. CDR3 nucleotide sequence: TGTGCCGGCAGCTCAGCTTTGGGAGTGACTGAAGCTTTCTTT. Encoded protein: CAGSSALGVTEAFF.

This clonotype was seen many times. The chain uses TRBV2 and TRBJ2-7; tentative D call: TRBD2 (6 bases). The CDR3 has 15 residues. The V gene's germline CDR1 is SNHLY and CDR2 FYNNEI. The ends were cut back, 7 bases at V and 1 base at J, with 17 bases in the middle. CDR3 protein: CASTLDGGGSYEQYF. The CDR3 DNA is TGTGCCAGCACCCTGGACGGAGGAGGGTCCTACGAGCAGTACTTC. Looking up the rest from reference TRBV2 and TRBJ2-7 gives the full variable domain: EPEVTQTPSHQVTQMGQEVILRCVPISNHLYFYWYRQILGQKVEFLVSFYNNEISEKSEIFDDQFSVERPDGSNFTLKIRSTKLEDSAMYFCASTLDGGGSYEQYFGPGTRLTVT.

The chain carries TRBV6-5 and TRBJ2-7; 11 bases are a match to TRBD1. Germline-derived CDR1 and CDR2 are MNHEY and SVGAGI. The CDR3 loop spans 15 amino acids. With V trimmed by 2 bases and J by 2 bases, 2 bases remained unmatched. CDR3 residues: CASSYGQGAAYEQYF. Here the CDR3 DNA reads TGTGCCAGCAGTTACGGACAGGGGGCAGCCTACGAGCAGTACTTC.

This clonotype appeared a few times. The chain has TRBV6-2 or TRBV6-3 and TRBJ2-1; 11 bases line up with TRBD2. Germline V gives CDR1 MNHEY, CDR2 SVGEGT. This CDR3 spans 15 amino acids. The junction had 9 bases not matched to a gene; V was cut back by 7 bases and J by 7 bases. CDR3 bases: TGTGCCAGCATCGAGCAGGCTAGCGGGAGGAATGAGCAGTTCTTC. Protein sequence: CASIEQASGRNEQFF.

This clonotype was recorded at least ten times. The V and J genes are TRBV7-9 and TRBJ2-3; 8 bases align to TRBD2. V dropped 6 bases and J dropped 4; count of bases not matched to a gene: 9. CDR1 SEHNR and CDR2 FQNEAQ come from the germline V gene (reference sequence). There are 15 residues in the CDR3. CDR3 protein: CASRGKREYPDTQYF. For the CDR3, the DNA is TGTGCCAGCAGAGGCAAGCGGGAGTACCCAGATACGCAGTATTTT.